Below, 26 T cell receptor beta chains from the same sample are listed, as sequenced in a study of early T cells in non-severe SARS-CoV-2 infection. TCRdb analysed the 5' RACE reads with MiXCR anew, one entry per CDR3 protein. The table records more than 60,000 distinct CDR3 sequences, roughly 9.5% of them present only once. Material: whole blood. The receptors were gathered from an adult who was a healthcare worker with PCR-confirmed SARS-CoV-2 infection or an uninfected control (not recorded which).

This clonotype occurred many times. This chain connects TRBV7-8 to TRBJ1-1, with TRBD1 matching 7 bases. The length of the CDR3 is 14 residues. Per the germline V gene, CDR1 is SGHVS and CDR2 is FQNEAQ. V lost 1 base to trimming and J lost 3 bases; unmatched junction nucleotides: 2. CDR3 DNA sequence: TGTGCCAGCAGCTTAGAGGGGGCGGACACTGAAGCTTTCTTT. It translates to CASSLEGADTEAFF. The full variable domain, its missing parts supplied by reference TRBV7-8 and TRBJ1-1, is GAGVSQSPRYKVAKRGQDVALRCDPISGHVSLFWYQQALGQGPEFLTYFQNEAQLDKSGLPSDRFFAERPEGSVSTLKIQRTQQEDSAVYLCASSLEGADTEAFFGQGTRLTVV.

This clonotype was seen many times. This sequence joins TRBV14 and TRBJ1-5; no clear D. Trimming stripped 6 bases from V and 0 bases from J, with 6 bases between. The CDR3 totals 13 residues. Germline-derived CDR1 and CDR2 are SGHDN and FVKESK. The CDR3 reads CASSRLSNQPQHF. DNA for the CDR3: TGTGCCAGCAGTCGGCTTAGCAATCAGCCCCAGCATTTT.

The chain couples TRBV11-2 to TRBJ2-3; D is ambiguous. The CDR3 spans 16 residues. Germline assignment: CDR1 SGHAT and CDR2 FQNNGV. V lost 5 bases and J lost 1, with 16 bases in between. The CDR3 nucleotides read TGTGCCAGCAGCCCTCGTACGCGTGTGGGCACAGATACGCAGTATTTT. Its translation: CASSPRTRVGTDTQYF.

The chain carries TRBV30 and TRBJ1-1; tentatively, D is TRBD1 (6 bases). The V gene's germline CDR1 is GTSNPN and CDR2 SVGIG (reference sequence). V gave up 2 bases and J gave up 2 bases, with 9 bases separating them. The CDR3 is 13 residues long. DNA of the CDR3: TGTGCCTGGAGTCGCGGGACAAACACTGAAGCTTTCTTT. Protein sequence: CAWSRGTNTEAFF. Using reference TRBV30 and TRBJ1-1 for the parts outside the CDR3, the full variable domain is SQTIHQWPATLVQPVGSPLSLECTVEGTSNPNLYWYRQAAGRGLQLLFYSVGIGQISSEVPQNLSASRPQDRQFILSSKKLLLSDSGFYLCAWSRGTNTEAFFGQGTRLTVV.

This clonotype was detected ten times or more. This chain joins TRBV5-1 and TRBJ2-1, with TRBD1 matching over 8 bases. There are 14 residues in the CDR3. Trimming removed 2 bases from V and 7 bases from J; junction bases left unmatched: 5. Germline assignment: CDR1 SGHRS and CDR2 YFSETQ. This chain's CDR3 is CASSFMQGANEQFF. In DNA form, the CDR3 reads TGCGCCAGCAGCTTCATGCAGGGGGCGAATGAGCAGTTCTTC. Looking up the rest from reference TRBV5-1 and TRBJ2-1 gives the full variable domain: KAGVTQTPRYLIKTRGQQVTLSCSPISGHRSVSWYQQTPGQGLQFLFEYFSETQRNKGNFPGRFSGRQFSNSRSEMNVSTLELGDSALYLCASSFMQGANEQFFGPGTRLTVL.

The chain uses TRBV12-5 and TRBJ1-3, with unresolved D. V lost 6 bases and J lost 0, with 12 bases in between. Germline V CDR1 and CDR2: LGHNT, FRNRAP. The CDR3 consists of 15 residues. CDR3 loop: CASGLQSFSGNTIYF. The CDR3 DNA is TGTGCTAGTGGCCTACAAAGCTTCTCTGGAAACACCATATATTTT. Supplemented by reference TRBV12-5 and TRBJ1-3, the full variable domain reads DARVTQTPRHKVTEMGQEVTMRCQPILGHNTVFWYRQTMMQGLELLAYFRNRAPLDDSGMPKDRFSAEMPDATLATLKIQPSEPRDSAVYFCASGLQSFSGNTIYFGEGSWLTVV.

Here the CDR3 DNA reads TGCGCCAGCAGCGTGGGGGGTTTCTCCTACAATGAGCAGTTCTTC. It encodes CASSVGGFSYNEQFF. The chain combines TRBV5-1 with TRBJ2-1, with D possibly TRBD2 on 6 matching bases. The CDR3 spans 15 residues. The ends were cut back, 4 bases at V and 0 bases at J, with 11 bases in the middle. Germline-derived CDR1 and CDR2 are SGHRS and YFSETQ.

The chain carries TRBV27 and TRBJ2-1; possible D gene TRBD2, 6 bases. From germline, CDR1 is MNHEY and CDR2 SMNVEV (reference sequence). V was clipped by 4 bases and J by 0 bases, with 10 bases between them. The length of the CDR3 is 15 residues. DNA of the CDR3: TGTGCCAGCAGTTATAGCGGCAGCTCCTACAATGAGCAGTTCTTC. Amino acid sequence: CASSYSGSSYNEQFF.

This clonotype appeared many times. The V gene is TRBV19, the J gene TRBJ2-3; a possible D gene is TRBD2 (5 bases). The CDR3 covers 15 residues. Deletions cut 5 bases from V and 1 base from J, with 13 bases between. In germline, CDR1 is LNHDA, CDR2 SQIVND (reference sequence). CDR3 sequence reads: CASSPRDLGTDTQYF. CDR3 nucleotide sequence: TGTGCCAGTAGTCCCCGGGATCTCGGCACAGATACGCAGTATTTT.

Many counts were recorded for this clonotype. The rearrangement joins TRBV5-4 to TRBJ2-7; 13 bases fit TRBD2. The CDR3 has 19 amino acids. V lost 0 bases to trimming and J lost 4 bases; unmatched junction nucleotides: 13. From germline, CDR1 is SGHNT and CDR2 YYREEE (reference sequence). The CDR3 loop is CASSLGLAGGGLPPYEQYF. The CDR3 bases are TGTGCCAGCAGCTTGGGACTAGCGGGAGGTGGCTTACCCCCTTACGAGCAGTACTTC.

This rearrangement joins TRBV5-4 to TRBJ2-5; TRBD1 is a possible D gene (7 bases). Germline V gene lookup returns CDR1 SGHNT and CDR2 YYREEE (reference sequence). The CDR3 length is 13 residues. V was clipped by 4 bases and J by 4 bases, with 11 bases between them. The CDR3 here is CASSRQGGETQYF. CDR3 sequence (DNA): TGTGCCAGCAGCCGACAGGGAGGAGAGACCCAGTACTTC.

This clonotype was counted at least ten times. The chain is built from TRBV5-1 and TRBJ2-5, with D possibly matching TRBD1 (6 bases). Germline V gene data show CDR1 as SGHRS and CDR2 as YFSETQ. Trimming removed 4 bases from V and 5 bases from J, with 15 bases in between. The CDR3 is made up of 14 amino acids. The CDR3 bases are TGCGCCAGCAGCCCCGGACAGTTCCGGGAGACCCAGTACTTC. Its translation is CASSPGQFRETQYF.

This clonotype appeared many times. The rearrangement joins TRBV25-1 to TRBJ2-7, with 11 bases matching TRBD2. The CDR3 extends over 15 amino acids. Trimming removed 2 bases from V and 4 bases from J; junction bases left unmatched: 4. Germline loops: CDR1 MGHDK, CDR2 SYGVNS. The CDR3 loop reads CASSEGTSGGYEQYF. The CDR3 DNA follows: TGTGCCAGCAGTGAAGGTACTAGCGGGGGTTACGAGCAGTACTTC.

This clonotype was seen many times. This chain joins TRBV12-3 or TRBV12-4 and TRBJ1-1; TRBD1 aligns across 7 bases. The CDR3 covers 16 residues. Trimming removed 6 bases from V and 3 bases from J; junction bases left unmatched: 13. The CDR3 here is CASSKSPGTADTEAFF. CDR3 DNA sequence: TGTGCCAGCAGCAAATCGCCCGGGACAGCAGACACTGAAGCTTTCTTT.

Many counts were recorded for this clonotype. This chain connects TRBV29-1 to TRBJ2-3; 8 bases agree with TRBD1. This CDR3 contains 13 residues. Germline CDR1 SQVTM, CDR2 ANQGSEA. V gave up 6 bases and J gave up 2 bases; unmatched junction bases: 4. CDR3 sequence reads: CSVRGRNTDTQYF. CDR3 DNA sequence: TGCAGCGTCAGGGGGCGAAACACAGATACGCAGTATTTT.

The CDR3 DNA is TGCGCCAGCAGCTTGGCAGGGAACGAGCAGTACTTC. It encodes CASSLAGNEQYF. The V gene is TRBV5-1, the J gene TRBJ2-7, with D perhaps TRBD1 (5 bases). The CDR3 runs to 12 residues. Germline V lookup: CDR1 SGHRS, CDR2 YFSETQ. Trimming removed 0 bases from V and 5 bases from J, with 6 bases in between.

This clonotype was counted ten times or more. This chain joins TRBV6-6 and TRBJ1-6, with D perhaps TRBD1 (6 bases). Trimming shortened V by 6 bases and J by 10 bases, and 13 bases separated the two germline ends. The CDR3 has 13 amino acids. Germline values: CDR1 MNHNY, CDR2 SVGAGI (reference sequence). In DNA, the CDR3 is TGTGCCAGCAGGCCAACAGGGAACTCACCCCTCCACTTT. Its protein is CASRPTGNSPLHF.

This clonotype was found many times. The V and J genes are TRBV24-1 and TRBJ2-1; D is possibly TRBD2 (6 bases). Per the germline V gene, CDR1 is KGHDR and CDR2 is SFDVKD. This CDR3 is built from 15 residues. Trimming left V 6 bases short and J 2 bases short, with 13 bases between. The CDR3 loop is CATSRELAPYNEQFF. Here the CDR3 DNA reads TGTGCCACCAGTCGGGAGCTAGCGCCCTACAATGAGCAGTTCTTC.

The chain links TRBV11-3 to TRBJ2-1; the D is unclear. Germline V gives CDR1 SGHNT, CDR2 YENEEA. The CDR3 consists of 14 residues. Trimming took off 3 bases at V and 4 bases at J, with 10 bases between the two ends. The CDR3 spells CASSLARRYNEQFF. As DNA, the CDR3 is TGTGCCAGCAGCTTGGCTAGGCGGTACAATGAGCAGTTCTTC.

About this clonotype itself: It may be a read error: a sequence one base away is much more abundant. The chain carries TRBV3-1 and TRBJ1-4; D uncertain. The germline V gene has CDR1 LGHDT and CDR2 YNNKEL (reference sequence). V dropped 3 bases and J dropped 0 bases, with 5 bases sitting between them. CDR3 length: 14 amino acids. This CDR3 is CASSQDATNEKLFF. CDR3 nucleotides: TGTGCCAGCAGCCAGGATGCAACTAATGAAAAACTGTTTTTT.

At least ten counts were recorded for this clonotype. The genes are TRBV15 and TRBJ2-1, with 14 bases fitting TRBD2. The CDR3 covers 18 residues. After removal of 4 bases from V and 5 bases from J, the junction contained 10 bases not matched to a gene. In germline, CDR1 is LNHNV, CDR2 YYDKDF (reference sequence). The CDR3 loop is CATSTLGTSGSLDNEQFF. DNA of the CDR3: TGTGCCACCAGCACTCTGGGGACTAGCGGGAGTTTAGACAATGAGCAGTTCTTC. Supplemented by reference TRBV15 and TRBJ2-1, the full variable domain reads DAMVIQNPRYQVTQFGKPVTLSCSQTLNHNVMYWYQQKSSQAPKLLFHYYDKDFNNEADTPDNFQSRRPNTSFCFLDIRSPGLGDTAMYLCATSTLGTSGSLDNEQFFGPGTRLTVL.

The chain uses TRBV10-2 and TRBJ2-7; D is unclear. This CDR3 has 12 residues. Trimming shortened V by 8 bases and J by 3 bases, and 11 bases separated the two germline ends. Germline-derived CDR1 and CDR2 are WSHSY and SAAADI. The DNA of the CDR3 is TGCGCCAGCGGCCAGATTATCTACGAGCAGTACTTC. It yields the protein CASGQIIYEQYF.

There are many counts of this clonotype. The J gene is TRBJ2-1, the V gene TRBV10-3; TRBD1 matches at 7 bases. The CDR3 has 15 residues. Per germline, CDR1 ENHRY and CDR2 SYGVKD. V shed 1 base, J shed 7 bases, and the junction held 7 bases outside the gene matches. The DNA for the CDR3 is TGTGCCATCAGTGAGTTTGGACAGGATCGGAATGAGCAGTTCTTC. Amino acids: CAISEFGQDRNEQFF.

Regarding this clonotype: A much larger clone lies a single base off, so this may be a read error. The CDR3 reads CASSPFGGDMEAFF. The DNA of the CDR3 is TGCGCCAGCAGCCCCTTTGGGGGGGACATGGAAGCTTTCTTT. The chain is built from TRBV5-1 and TRBJ1-1; weak D call: TRBD1 (6 bases). The germline CDR1 and CDR2 sequences are SGHRS and YFSETQ. The length of the CDR3 is 14 residues. The V end lost 4 bases, the J end lost 8 bases, and 18 bases lay between the germline ends.

This clonotype was seen ten or more times. Here the CDR3 reads CASSPRQGETTEAFF. The CDR3 nucleotides read TGTGCCAGCTCACCCCGGCAGGGAGAAACCACTGAAGCTTTCTTT. V and J are TRBV18 and TRBJ1-1, with a weak D call TRBD1 (5 bases). CDR3 size: 15 residues. V lost 3 bases, J lost 4 bases, and 15 bases lay in between. Germline CDR1 is KGHSH and CDR2 is LQKENI. The whole variable domain, remainder taken from reference TRBV18 and TRBJ1-1, is NAGVMQNPRHLVRRRGQEARLRCSPMKGHSHVYWYRQLPEEGLKFMVYLQKENIIDESGMPKERFSAEFPKEGPSILRIQQVVRGDSAAYFCASSPRQGETTEAFFGQGTRLTVV.

This clonotype has ten or more counts. The chain joins TRBV7-2 to TRBJ2-1; TRBD2 agrees at 9 bases. V gave up 3 bases and J gave up 0 bases; unmatched junction bases: 3. Germline V gene lookup returns CDR1 SGHTA and CDR2 FQGNSA. The CDR3 runs to 16 residues. The CDR3 region has the DNA TGTGCCAGCAGCTTTGCTAGCGGGAACTCCTACAATGAGCAGTTCTTC. Its protein product is CASSFASGNSYNEQFF.